This T cell receptor (beta chain) was identified during a study of blood T cell repertoires in COVID-19. The wider study: Material from acute and convalescent COVID-19 was sourced from the United States, Italy and Spain. Sample material is recorded as cDNA or gDNA derived from T cells, B-cell-depleted T cells, or PBMCs.

Per the original methods: Quantification of nucleated cells was approximated via reference gene primer amplification. Some clones are missing from TCRdb's copy, which holds only in-frame ones; the method was immunoSEQ multiplex PCR. V, J and clone size are those of that table, while D and trimming were read from the DNA. Among approximately 190,000 clones, 80% to 90% were seen once, and the ten largest hold under 2.5%. V was cut by 1 base and J by 2 bases, with 24 bases left in between. The germline CDR1 and CDR2 sequences are SGHVS and FQNEAQ. The CDR3 is made up of 19 amino acids. The V call is TRBV7-8, the J call TRBJ2-7, with D possibly matching TRBD1 (9 bases). This sequence was found in a man between 65 and 80 years old with active or convalescent COVID-19. The sequenced material came from peripheral blood. CDR3 bases: TGTGCCAGCAGCTTAGGGGTAGCGGGACAGGGAATGGGGCCCTACGAGCAGTACTTC. This codes for CASSLGVAGQGMGPYEQYF.